This TCR beta chain was recovered during a study of cytomegalovirus exposure and HLA in healthy donors. Germline values: CDR1 SGHRS, CDR2 YFSETQ. This CDR3 is built from 14 residues. V was trimmed by 7 bases and J by 1 base, leaving 14 bases between them. About this clone itself: The antigen is unknown.

The study, taken as a whole, reports: HLA restriction was apparent for most CMV-associated TCR beta chains in a later analysis.

PCR primers comprised 60 Vbeta and 13 Jbeta primers. Profiled with immunoSEQ multiplex PCR; TCRdb holds only in-frame clones, not every one. The sample lists under 200,000 clones; about 80% were seen once. The sequencing input was PBMCs. This chain links TRBV5-1 with TRBJ1-1; D is perhaps TRBD1 (5 bases). The TCR sequence derives from a man under 40 in good health and CMV-seronegative. CDR3 in DNA: TGCGCCAGCGGGGGGGGGACTGCGAACACTGAAGCTTTCTTT. Protein sequence: CASGGGTANTEAFF.